This T cell receptor (beta chain) was identified in a study of T cells expressing NK-cell markers. Study overall: The eight sequenced donors comprised seven who were HCMV-seropositive and one who was seronegative. The study's findings and limits: Also leading the CD3+CD56-NKG2C+ fraction in a few donors were these clonotypes.

TCRdb re-called the 5' RACE reads and shows each CDR3 protein once, DNA omitted. The sample has roughly 280,000 distinct CDR3 sequences. Comments on this clonotype: What it recognizes is unknown.

The CDR3 length is 17 residues. CDR1 is DFQATT, CDR2 SNEGSKA, per germline (reference sequence). V gene TRBV20-1 combines with J gene TRBJ1-5; the D call from TCRdb, TRBD1, cannot be confirmed without DNA. This receptor was obtained from a man younger than 35 in good health. The sample was blood T cells: a sorted CD56 or NKG2C T cell subset, CD4+ or CD8+ T cells, or bulk PBMC T cells (not recorded which). The CDR3 here is CSARDPKQTTGFEPQHF.